A selection of T cell receptor beta chains follows, all from one sample in a study of T cell repertoires in cytomegalovirus infection. These receptors are not linked to any known antigen. TCRdb re-called the reads through MiXCR, storing one row per CDR3 protein. The sample has around 77,000 distinct CDR3 sequences; 20% to 25% are singletons. The sequencing used CD8+ T cells from cultured PBMCs, collected from culture after CMV antigen stimulation. The receptors originated from a human donor in good health (CMV status not recorded). Some clones in this sample may be carry-over from other donors' samples. CDR3s include the opening cysteine and the closing phenylalanine or tryptophan. Each record gives: D gene, V gene, J gene, clone size, CDR3 protein, CDR3 DNA. D genes are given only for firm matches. Rows give clone size only sometimes, using once, few, many, or a class for an expanded clone.

>NA|TRBV20-1|TRBJ1-5|few
CSARDWQGMDQPQHF
TGCAGTGCTAGAGATTGGCAGGGTATGGATCAGCCCCAGCATTTT
>NA|TRBV6-2/TRBV6-3|TRBJ2-3|NA
CASSMRVTHPGRSRTASTDTQYF
TGTGCCAGCAGTATGAGGGTGACCCACCCCGGAAGGTCTAGGACTGCTAGCACAGATACGCAGTATTTT
>NA|TRBV7-9|TRBJ2-3|few
CASSLNREDTQYF
TGTGCCAGCAGCTTAAACAGGGAAGATACGCAGTATTTT
>NA|TRBV7-2|TRBJ1-2|NA
CASSLGGSGTRYGYTF
TGTGCCAGCAGCTTAGGAGGATCCGGGACACGATATGGCTACACCTTC
>NA|TRBV4-1|TRBJ2-2|NA
CASSQDRDRPNTGELFF
TGCGCCAGCAGCCAAGATCGGGACCGCCCGAACACCGGGGAGCTGTTTTTT
>NA|TRBV4-3|TRBJ2-6|NA
CASSQVFSGSGANVLTF
TGCGCCAGCAGCCAAGTTTTCAGCGGCTCTGGGGCCAACGTCCTGACTTTC
>TRBD2|TRBV5-8|TRBJ2-1|NA
CASSLGPGGPPYNEQFF
TGTGCCAGCAGCTTGGGTCCGGGGGGACCCCCGTACAATGAGCAGTTCTTC
>TRBD1|TRBV6-6|TRBJ1-5|NA
CASSYVQGAIQPQHF
TGTGCCAGCAGTTACGTACAGGGGGCGATTCAGCCCCAGCATTTT
>NA|TRBV9|TRBJ1-1|few
CASSPRSGGNTEAFF
TGTGCCAGCAGCCCCCGATCGGGGGGGAACACTGAAGCTTTCTTT
>TRBD1|TRBV7-8|TRBJ1-1|NA
CASSLRVGQGLEAFF
TGTGCCAGCAGCTTGAGGGTGGGACAGGGGCTTGAAGCTTTCTTT
>NA|TRBV2|TRBJ1-1|NA
CATNLNTEAFF
TGTGCCACAAATTTGAACACTGAAGCTTTCTTT
>NA|TRBV7-9|TRBJ2-5|few
CASSFVEGREKETQYF
TGTGCCAGCAGCTTCGTTGAGGGCAGGGAGAAAGAGACCCAGTACTTC
>NA|TRBV4-3|TRBJ2-7|few
CASSQEPGLYLEQYF
TGCGCCAGCAGCCAAGAACCCGGGTTGTATCTCGAGCAGTACTTC
>NA|TRBV6-5|TRBJ2-1|NA
CASSYSASSSYNEQFF
TGTGCCAGCAGTTACTCGGCAAGCAGTTCCTACAATGAGCAGTTCTTC
>NA|TRBV7-8|TRBJ2-1|few
CASSLEEGIEQFF
TGTGCCAGCAGCTTAGAAGAGGGGATTGAGCAGTTCTTC
>NA|TRBV7-8|TRBJ2-5|NA
CASSLESILGTQYF
TGTGCCAGCAGCTTAGAGAGTATCCTCGGGACCCAGTACTTC
>TRBD1|TRBV28|TRBJ1-1|few
CASSRQGRATEAFF
TGTGCCAGCAGCAGACAGGGGAGGGCCACTGAAGCTTTCTTT
>NA|TRBV5-6|TRBJ1-4|few
CASSFYGPGELFF
TGTGCCAGCAGCTTCTACGGACCTGGCGAACTGTTTTTT
>TRBD1|TRBV7-2|TRBJ1-1|NA
CASSLFGRGLSTEAFF
TGTGCCAGCAGCTTATTCGGCAGGGGGCTGAGCACTGAAGCTTTCTTT
>NA|TRBV6-1|TRBJ1-2|few
CASSDTGTVYGYTF
TGTGCCAGCAGTGATACAGGGACCGTATATGGCTACACCTTC
>NA|TRBV28|TRBJ2-6|once
CASNPYRELSVLTF
TGTGCCAGCAATCCCTACAGGGAGTTAAGCGTCCTGACTTTC
>TRBD1|TRBV29-1|TRBJ2-7|few
CSVTASTGYTYEQYF
TGCAGCGTCACTGCGTCGACAGGGTATACCTACGAGCAGTACTTC
>NA|TRBV7-8|TRBJ1-2|NA
CASSLGLKDYGYTF
TGTGCCAGCAGCTTAGGACTCAAGGACTATGGCTACACCTTC
>TRBD2|TRBV11-2|TRBJ2-3|few
CASSPRLAGGPFDTQYF
TGTGCCAGCAGCCCCCGACTAGCGGGGGGTCCCTTTGATACGCAGTATTTT
>NA|TRBV7-8|TRBJ1-2|NA
CASSLAHPAERGYTF
TGTGCCAGCAGCTTAGCGCACCCAGCAGAACGTGGCTACACCTTC
>NA|TRBV28|TRBJ2-2|many
CASSPETANTGELFF
TGTGCCAGCAGTCCTGAGACAGCGAACACCGGGGAGCTGTTTTTT
>TRBD1|TRBV7-2|TRBJ2-3|few
CASSDRAALDTQYF
TGTGCCAGCAGTGACAGGGCGGCTCTAGATACGCAGTATTTT
>NA|TRBV11-2|TRBJ2-7|NA
CASSPTRTDNYYSYEQYF
TGTGCCAGCAGCCCCACCCGGACAGATAACTATTACTCCTACGAGCAGTACTTC
>NA|TRBV7-6|TRBJ2-1|few
CASSVFGDEQFF
TGTGCCAGCAGCGTTTTCGGGGATGAGCAGTTCTTC
>NA|TRBV7-8|TRBJ1-5|NA
CASSLERGDSNQPQHF
TGTGCCAGCAGCTTAGAAAGGGGGGATAGCAATCAGCCCCAGCATTTT
>NA|TRBV7-2|TRBJ1-1|few
CASSYLGNTEAFF
TGTGCCAGCAGTTATTTGGGGAACACTGAAGCTTTCTTT
>NA|TRBV30|TRBJ1-1|NA
CAWRGRGPGYTEAFF
TGTGCCTGGAGAGGCAGGGGCCCTGGATACACTGAAGCTTTCTTT
>NA|TRBV7-2|TRBJ2-6|few
CASSFNPPGANVLTF
TGTGCCAGCAGCTTTAACCCACCTGGGGCCAACGTCCTGACTTTC